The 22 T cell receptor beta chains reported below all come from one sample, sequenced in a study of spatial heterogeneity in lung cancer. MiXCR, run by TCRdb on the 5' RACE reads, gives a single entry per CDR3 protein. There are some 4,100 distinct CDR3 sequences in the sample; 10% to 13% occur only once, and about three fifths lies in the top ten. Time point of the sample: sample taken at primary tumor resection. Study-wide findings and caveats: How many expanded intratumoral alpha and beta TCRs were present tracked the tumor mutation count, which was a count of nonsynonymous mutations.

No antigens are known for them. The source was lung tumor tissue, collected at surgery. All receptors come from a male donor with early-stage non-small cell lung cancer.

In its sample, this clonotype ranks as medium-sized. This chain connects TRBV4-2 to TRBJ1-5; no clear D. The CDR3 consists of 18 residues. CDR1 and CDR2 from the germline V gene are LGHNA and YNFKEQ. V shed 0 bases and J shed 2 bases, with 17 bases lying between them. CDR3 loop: CASSQDIGRPLGNQPQHF. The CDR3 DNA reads TGTGCCAGCAGCCAAGATATAGGCCGGCCTCTTGGCAATCAGCCCCAGCATTTT.

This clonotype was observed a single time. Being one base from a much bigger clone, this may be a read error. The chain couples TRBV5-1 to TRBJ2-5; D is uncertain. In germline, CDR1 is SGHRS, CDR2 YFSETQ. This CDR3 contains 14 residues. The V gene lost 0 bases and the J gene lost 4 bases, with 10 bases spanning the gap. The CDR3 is CASSLGPERETQYF. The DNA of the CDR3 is TGCGCCAGCAGCTTGGGCCCGGAGCGAGAGACCCAGTACTTC.

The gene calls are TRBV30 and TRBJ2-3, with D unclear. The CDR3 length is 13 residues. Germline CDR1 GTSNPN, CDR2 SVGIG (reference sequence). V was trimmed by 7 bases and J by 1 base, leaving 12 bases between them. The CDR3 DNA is TGTGCCTTCGGTCCCGCAGGCACAGATACGCAGTATTTT. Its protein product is CAFGPAGTDTQYF. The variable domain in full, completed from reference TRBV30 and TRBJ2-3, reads SQTIHQWPATLVQPVGSPLSLECTVEGTSNPNLYWYRQAAGRGLQLLFYSVGIGQISSEVPQNLSASRPQDRQFILSSKKLLLSDSGFYLCAFGPAGTDTQYFGPGTRLTVL.

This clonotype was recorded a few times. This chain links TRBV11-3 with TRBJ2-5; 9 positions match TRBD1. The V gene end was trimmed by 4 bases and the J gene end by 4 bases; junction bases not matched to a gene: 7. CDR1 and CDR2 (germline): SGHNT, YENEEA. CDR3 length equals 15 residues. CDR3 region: CASSSLQGAGETQYF. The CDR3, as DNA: TGTGCCAGCAGCTCCTTACAGGGGGCAGGAGAGACCCAGTACTTC.

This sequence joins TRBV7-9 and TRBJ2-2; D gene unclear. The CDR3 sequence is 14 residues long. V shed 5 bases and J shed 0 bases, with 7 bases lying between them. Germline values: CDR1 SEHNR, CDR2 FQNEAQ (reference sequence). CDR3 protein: CASSEPANTGELFF. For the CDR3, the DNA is TGTGCCAGCAGCGAGCCAGCGAACACCGGGGAGCTGTTTTTT.

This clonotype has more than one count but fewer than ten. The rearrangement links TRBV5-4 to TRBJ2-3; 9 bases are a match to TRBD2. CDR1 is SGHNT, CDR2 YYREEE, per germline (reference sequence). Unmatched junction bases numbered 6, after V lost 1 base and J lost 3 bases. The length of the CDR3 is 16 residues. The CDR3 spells CASSLWIAGGTDTQYF. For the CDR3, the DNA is TGTGCCAGCAGCTTGTGGATTGCGGGAGGGACAGATACGCAGTATTTT.

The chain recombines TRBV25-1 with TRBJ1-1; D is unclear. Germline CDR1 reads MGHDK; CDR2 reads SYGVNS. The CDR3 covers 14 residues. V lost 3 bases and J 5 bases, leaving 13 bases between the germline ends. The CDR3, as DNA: TGTGCCAGCAGTGATATGGGCAGATCTACTGAAGCTTTCTTT. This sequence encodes CASSDMGRSTEAFF.

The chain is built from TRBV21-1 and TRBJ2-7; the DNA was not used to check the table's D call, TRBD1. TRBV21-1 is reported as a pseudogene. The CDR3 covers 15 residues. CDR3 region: CASSKSRQGAYEQYF. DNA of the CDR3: TGTGCCAGCAGCAAATCGCGACAGGGGGCCTACGAGCAGTACTTC.

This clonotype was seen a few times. The CDR3 DNA follows: TGTGCCAGCAGCCGAGACACAGATACGCAGTATTTT. It encodes CASSRDTDTQYF. This chain links TRBV3-1 with TRBJ2-3; D gene uncertain. The germline V gene has CDR1 LGHDT and CDR2 YNNKEL (reference sequence). Deletions cut 4 bases from V and 2 bases from J, with 4 bases between. CDR3 length: 12 amino acids.

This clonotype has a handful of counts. Written as DNA, the CDR3 is TGTGCCAGCAGCAATCGACAGGGGATGGGAACCGGGGAGCTGTTTTTT. Amino acid sequence: CASSNRQGMGTGELFF. This chain links TRBV5-6 with TRBJ2-2; 8 bases align to TRBD1. J lost 5 bases, V lost 4 bases, and 10 bases had no gene match. Germline CDR1 reads SGHDT; CDR2 reads YYEEEE. This CDR3 has 16 residues.

In DNA, the CDR3 is TGTGCCAGCAGTTTAGGGGGACGGACTAGCAATCAGCCCCAGCATTTT. As protein: CASSLGGRTSNQPQHF. The rearrangement links TRBV12-3 or TRBV12-4 to TRBJ1-5, with D perhaps TRBD1 (5 bases). Between the trimmed V and J ends, which lost 1 base and 0 bases, there was a span of 10 bases. This CDR3 contains 16 residues.

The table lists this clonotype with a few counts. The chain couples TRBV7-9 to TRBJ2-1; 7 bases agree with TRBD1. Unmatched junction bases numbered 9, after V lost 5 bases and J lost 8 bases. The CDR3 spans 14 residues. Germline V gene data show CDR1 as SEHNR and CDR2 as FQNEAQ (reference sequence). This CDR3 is CASSPRGQSDEQFF. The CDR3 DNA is TGTGCCAGCAGCCCCCGGGGACAGAGCGATGAGCAGTTCTTC.

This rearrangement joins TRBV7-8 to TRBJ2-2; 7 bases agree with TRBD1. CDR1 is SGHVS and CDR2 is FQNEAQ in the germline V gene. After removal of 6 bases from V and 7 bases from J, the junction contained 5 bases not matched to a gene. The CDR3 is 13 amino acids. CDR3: CASRTGANGELFF. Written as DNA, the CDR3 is TGTGCCAGCAGAACAGGGGCCAACGGGGAGCTGTTTTTT.

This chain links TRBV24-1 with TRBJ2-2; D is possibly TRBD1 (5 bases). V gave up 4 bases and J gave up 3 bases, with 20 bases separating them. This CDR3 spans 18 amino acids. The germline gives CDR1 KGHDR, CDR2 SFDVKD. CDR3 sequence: CATSEGGRDPFYTGELFF. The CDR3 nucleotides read TGTGCCACCAGTGAAGGCGGCAGGGATCCTTTTTACACCGGGGAGCTGTTTTTT.

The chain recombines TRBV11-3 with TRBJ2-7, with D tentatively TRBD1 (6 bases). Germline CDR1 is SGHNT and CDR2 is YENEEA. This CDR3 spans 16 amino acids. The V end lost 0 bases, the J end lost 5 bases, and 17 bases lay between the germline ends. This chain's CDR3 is CASSLDTTAGVDEQYF. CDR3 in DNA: TGTGCCAGCAGCTTAGATACGACCGCAGGGGTCGACGAGCAGTACTTC.

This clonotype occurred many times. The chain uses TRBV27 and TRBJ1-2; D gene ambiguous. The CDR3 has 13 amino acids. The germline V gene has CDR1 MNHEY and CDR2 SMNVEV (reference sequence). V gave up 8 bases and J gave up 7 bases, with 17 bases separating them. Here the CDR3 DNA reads TGTGCCAGCCGGAATGGGGTATCTGGTGGCTACACCTTC. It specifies CASRNGVSGGYTF.

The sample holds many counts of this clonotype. The CDR3 DNA is TGTGCCAGCAGCTTCTCCGGGACTAGCGGGACGGGCACAGATACGCAGTATTTT. This translates into CASSFSGTSGTGTDTQYF. V gene TRBV7-2 combines with J gene TRBJ2-3, with 13 bases matching TRBD2. J was trimmed by 1 base and V by 3 bases; bases with no gene match: 7. The CDR3 extends over 18 amino acids. Germline V lookup: CDR1 SGHTA, CDR2 FQGNSA.

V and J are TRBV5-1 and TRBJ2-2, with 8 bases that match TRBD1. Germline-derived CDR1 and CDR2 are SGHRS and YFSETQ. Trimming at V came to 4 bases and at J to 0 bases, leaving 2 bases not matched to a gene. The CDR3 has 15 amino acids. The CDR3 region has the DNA TGCGCCAGCAGCGTGGACAGGGCGAACACCGGGGAGCTGTTTTTT. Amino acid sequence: CASSVDRANTGELFF.

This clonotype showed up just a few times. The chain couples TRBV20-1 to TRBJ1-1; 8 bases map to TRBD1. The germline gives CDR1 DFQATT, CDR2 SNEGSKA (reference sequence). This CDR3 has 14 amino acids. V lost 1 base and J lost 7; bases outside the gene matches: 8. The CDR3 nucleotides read TGCAGTGCTAGAGGTGACAGGGGAATGGATGAAGCTTTCTTT. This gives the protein CSARGDRGMDEAFF.

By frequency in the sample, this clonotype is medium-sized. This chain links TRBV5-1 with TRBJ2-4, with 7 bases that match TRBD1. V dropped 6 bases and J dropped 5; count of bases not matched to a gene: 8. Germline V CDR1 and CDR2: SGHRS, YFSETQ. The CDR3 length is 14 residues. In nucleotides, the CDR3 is TGCGCCAGCAACGAAATCGGGACAGAAAACATTCAGTACTTC. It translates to CASNEIGTENIQYF.

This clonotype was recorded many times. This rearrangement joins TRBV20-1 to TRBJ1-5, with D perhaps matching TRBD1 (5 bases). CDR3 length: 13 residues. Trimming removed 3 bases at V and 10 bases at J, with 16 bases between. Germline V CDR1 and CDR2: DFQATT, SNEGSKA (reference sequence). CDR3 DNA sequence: TGCAGTGCTAGGACAGTTGGGGGAGGACCCCAGCATTTT. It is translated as CSARTVGGGPQHF.

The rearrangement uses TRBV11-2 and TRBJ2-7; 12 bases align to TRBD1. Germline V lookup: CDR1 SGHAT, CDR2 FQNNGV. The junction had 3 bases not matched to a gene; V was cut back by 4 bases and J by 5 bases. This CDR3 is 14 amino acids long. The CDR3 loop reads CASSSGTGGNEQYF. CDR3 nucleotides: TGTGCCAGCAGCTCCGGGACAGGGGGCAACGAGCAGTACTTC.